This passage covers 12 T cell receptor beta chains from one sample sequenced in a study of blood T cell repertoires in COVID-19. The table came from immunoSEQ multiplex PCR; TCRdb's copy has only in-frame clones and leaves some out. This table has some 200,000 clones, approximately 80% appearing once. Input material: peripheral blood. The source of these receptors is a man aged 60 to 69 with COVID-19, enrolled during active disease.

In its sample, this clone was seen a few times. The rearrangement links TRBV7-3 to TRBJ1-2; 10 positions agree with TRBD1. With V trimmed by 5 bases and J by 4 bases, 7 bases remained unmatched. CDR1 and CDR2 (germline): SGHTA, FQGTGA. The CDR3 covers 15 residues. In DNA form, the CDR3 reads TGTGCCAGCAGCATGACAGGGGGCAAAGCCTATGGCTACACCTTC. This gives the protein CASSMTGGKAYGYTF.

The rearrangement joins TRBV3-1 (or the pseudogene TRBV3-2) to TRBJ1-6; D gene unclear. The CDR3 extends over 12 amino acids. Germline V gene sequence: CDR1 LGHDT, CDR2 YNNKEL (reference sequence). The ends were cut back, 5 bases at V and 6 bases at J, with 5 bases in the middle. CDR3 protein: CASSKSNSPLHF. CDR3 DNA: TGTGCCAGCAGCAAGAGTAATTCACCCCTCCACTTT.

V is TRBV19 and J is TRBJ2-2; 7 nucleotides line up with TRBD1. Germline loops: CDR1 LNHDA, CDR2 SQIVND (reference sequence). The CDR3 has 14 amino acids. V lost 7 bases and J lost 5; bases outside the gene matches: 7. The CDR3 loop reads CASTPTGSTGELFF. In DNA form, the CDR3 reads TGTGCCAGTACCCCGACAGGGAGTACCGGGGAGCTGTTTTTT.

The J gene is TRBJ2-1, the V gene TRBV29-1; D not certain. Germline-derived CDR1 and CDR2 are SQVTM and ANQGSEA. The V gene lost 6 bases and the J gene lost 1 base, with 16 bases spanning the gap. The CDR3 consists of 15 residues. The CDR3 loop is CSVVYNPQSYNEQFF. The CDR3 region has the DNA TGCAGCGTCGTATACAACCCCCAGTCCTACAATGAGCAGTTCTTC.

This chain connects TRBV10-3 to TRBJ1-1; possibly TRBD1 for D (6 bases). With 6 bases removed from V and 4 bases from J, the gap between germline ends came to 9 bases. There are 12 residues in the CDR3. The germline CDR1 and CDR2 sequences are ENHRY and SYGVKD. CDR3 region: CAISGGATEAFF. In nucleotides, the CDR3 is TGTGCCATCAGCGGGGGGGCCACTGAAGCTTTCTTT.

The CDR3 coding sequence is TGCGCCAGCAGCCCTCTGGGACAGGGAACCTATGGCTACACCTTC. The encoded protein is CASSPLGQGTYGYTF. V is TRBV5-1 and J is TRBJ1-2; 9 bases agree with TRBD1. CDR1 and CDR2 from the germline V gene are SGHRS and YFSETQ. V shed 4 bases and J 4 bases; nucleotides not matched to a gene: 8. This CDR3 region has 15 residues.

The CDR3 DNA sequence: TGCGCCAGCAGCCAAGACGGGAATCCGGAAGCTTTCTTT. Amino acid sequence: CASSQDGNPEAFF. The chain couples TRBV4-3 to TRBJ1-1; D is ambiguous. CDR3 length: 13 residues. Between the trimmed V and J ends, which lost 0 bases and 8 bases, there was a span of 10 bases. CDR1 is LGHNA, CDR2 YSLEER, per germline.

This clone was observed a few times. The chain employs TRBV2 and TRBJ1-3, with unresolved D. The V gene lost 5 bases and the J gene lost 1 base, with 15 bases spanning the gap. The germline V gene encodes CDR1 SNHLY and CDR2 FYNNEI. The CDR3 spans 16 residues. CDR3 protein: CASSLAGRESGNTIYF. The CDR3 DNA sequence: TGTGCCAGCAGTCTAGCGGGGAGAGAGTCTGGAAACACCATATATTTT.

As concerns this clone: This same CDR3 is encoded by further DNA sequences in the sample. V and J are TRBV29-1 and TRBJ1-5, with 10 bases aligning to TRBD1. After removal of 6 bases from V and 7 bases from J, the junction contained 6 bases not matched to a gene. The CDR3 has 13 amino acids. From germline, CDR1 is SQVTM and CDR2 ANQGSEA. DNA of the CDR3: TGCAGCGTCGGGACAGGGGTCGGGCAGCCCCAGCATTTT. Residues: CSVGTGVGQPQHF.

The chain carries TRBV5-1 and TRBJ2-4; D may be TRBD1 (6 bases). This CDR3 has 13 amino acids. Trimming cost V 3 bases and J 5 bases, with 9 bases left between them. CDR1 and CDR2 from the germline V gene are SGHRS and YFSETQ. DNA for the CDR3: TGCGCCAGCAGCTCCGGACAGCAAAACATTCAGTACTTC. Translating it yields CASSSGQQNIQYF.

This clone was detected only a few times. The genes are TRBV21-1 and TRBJ1-6; TRBD1, the D gene given by the table, was not confirmed from the DNA. TRBV21-1 is assigned pseudogene status. The CDR3 contains 16 residues. The CDR3 bases are TGTGCCAGCAGCTTGGGGCTGAGCTCCTATAATTCACCCCTCCACTTT. It encodes CASSLGLSSYNSPLHF.

The genes are TRBV14 and TRBJ2-7; 7 nucleotides agree with TRBD2. Looked up from germline, CDR1 is SGHDN and CDR2 is FVKESK. The ends lost 2 bases at V and 0 bases at J; junction bases unmatched: 4. The length of the CDR3 is 15 residues. The CDR3 region is CASSQNLADSYEQYF. The CDR3 DNA reads as TGTGCCAGCAGCCAAAACCTAGCGGACTCCTACGAGCAGTACTTC.